A single sample is the source of the 24 T cell receptor beta chains below, sequenced in a study of blood T cell repertoires in COVID-19. Here immunoSEQ multiplex PCR was the method, and the copy in TCRdb shows in-frame clones only, minus some. This sample has almost 250,000 clones; 80% to 90% occur once, and the top ten carry around 4%. The sequenced sample consisted of PBMCs or T cells enriched from blood (not recorded which). These receptors all come from a woman aged 25 to 45 who had recovered from COVID-19.

This sequence joins TRBV7-3 and TRBJ1-2; D gene ambiguous. The CDR3 loop spans 14 amino acids. Per the germline V gene, CDR1 is SGHTA and CDR2 is FQGTGA. Trimming left V 2 bases short and J 8 bases short, with 15 bases between. CDR3 in DNA: TGTGCCAGCAGCTTAGGGTCGGGTAGTGAGGGCTACACCTTC. Amino acids: CASSLGSGSEGYTF.

The V gene is TRBV28, the J gene TRBJ2-2, with 12 nucleotides matching TRBD1. The CDR3 sequence is 16 residues long. J gave up 5 bases and V 5 bases, and 6 bases lay outside the gene matches. Germline CDR1 is MDHEN and CDR2 is SYDVKM. CDR3 DNA: TGTGCCAGCAGTCCGGGACAGGGGGCGCATACCGGGGAGCTGTTTTTT. Its translation: CASSPGQGAHTGELFF.

V is TRBV9 and J is TRBJ1-1, with TRBD1 matching over 7 bases. Germline V lookup: CDR1 SGDLS, CDR2 YYNGEE. This CDR3 comprises 17 residues. The V segment lost 0 bases and the J segment 1 base; nucleotides outside the gene matches: 9. The CDR3 protein is CASSVGFRQGRNTEAFF. The CDR3 bases are TGTGCCAGCAGCGTAGGTTTCCGACAGGGTCGGAACACTGAAGCTTTCTTT.

This clone was seen only once. The rearrangement uses TRBV30 and TRBJ1-5; TRBD1 matches 8 bases. Germline CDR1 is GTSNPN and CDR2 is SVGIG (reference sequence). Trimming removed 7 bases from V and 4 bases from J; junction bases left unmatched: 12. The CDR3 is 15 residues long. Here the CDR3 DNA reads TGTGCCTACCAAACCGCGGACAGGGCGAATCAGCCCCAGCATTTT. This translates into CAYQTADRANQPQHF.

The chain links TRBV4-2 to TRBJ2-7; 8 bases match TRBD2. Unmatched junction bases numbered 11, after V lost 0 bases and J lost 4 bases. The CDR3 spans 17 residues. Per the germline V gene, CDR1 is LGHNA and CDR2 is YNFKEQ. As DNA, the CDR3 is TGTGCCAGCAGCCAAGATCCTCTTCCAGCGGGAGTGTACGAGCAGTACTTC. The encoded protein is CASSQDPLPAGVYEQYF.

The chain recombines TRBV2 with TRBJ2-5, with D possibly TRBD1 on 6 matching bases. CDR3 length: 15 residues. The germline V gene has CDR1 SNHLY and CDR2 FYNNEI. V lost 7 bases, J lost 2 bases, and 17 bases lay in between. The CDR3 DNA sequence: TGTGCCAGCAAGTGGGGGCCCCCTGTTCAAGAGACCCAGTACTTC. Translation gives CASKWGPPVQETQYF. Complete variable domain (other parts from reference TRBV2 and TRBJ2-5): EPEVTQTPSHQVTQMGQEVILRCVPISNHLYFYWYRQILGQKVEFLVSFYNNEISEKSEIFDDQFSVERPDGSNFTLKIRSTKLEDSAMYFCASKWGPPVQETQYFGPGTRLLVL.

The chain employs TRBV28 and TRBJ1-5; TRBD1 might be the D (6 bases). CDR1 is MDHEN and CDR2 is SYDVKM in the germline V gene. The V gene lost 6 bases and the J gene lost 0 bases, with 15 bases spanning the gap. The CDR3 covers 16 residues. CDR3 DNA sequence: TGTGCCAGCAGCCGGACAGAGACCCATAGCAATCAGCCCCAGCATTTT. Translation gives CASSRTETHSNQPQHF.

J is TRBJ1-2 and V is TRBV6-1; 7 bases fit TRBD1. The CDR3 covers 15 residues. The V and J ends lost 2 bases and 4 bases, in that order; junction bases with no gene match: 7. Per the germline V gene, CDR1 is MNHNS and CDR2 is SASEGT. The CDR3 nucleotides are TGTGCCAGCAGTGAAACCCCGACAGGGAGCTATGGCTACACCTTC. It yields the protein CASSETPTGSYGYTF.

The gene calls are TRBV28 and TRBJ1-5, with unresolved D. Germline V CDR1 and CDR2: MDHEN, SYDVKM. V gave up 4 bases and J gave up 0 bases, with 7 bases separating them. The CDR3 sequence is 14 residues long. The CDR3: CASSSQYSNQPQHF. The CDR3 DNA sequence: TGTGCCAGCAGTTCCCAGTATAGCAATCAGCCCCAGCATTTT.

V and J are TRBV28 and TRBJ2-3; 16 nucleotides match TRBD2. Trimming at V came to 2 bases and at J to 4 bases, leaving 18 bases not matched to a gene. The CDR3 totals 22 residues. In germline, CDR1 is MDHEN, CDR2 SYDVKM. CDR3 loop: CASSLGPGTSGRVPTIPDTQYF. The CDR3 nucleotides read TGTGCCAGCAGTTTAGGCCCTGGGACTAGCGGGAGGGTCCCCACGATTCCAGATACGCAGTATTTT.

The genes are TRBV5-6 and TRBJ1-3; possibly TRBD1 for D (5 bases). The CDR3 is 17 amino acids. Between the trimmed V and J ends, which lost 0 bases and 0 bases, there was a span of 13 bases. The germline gives CDR1 SGHDT, CDR2 YYEEEE. CDR3 coding DNA: TGTGCCAGCAGCTTGGGACAGCTTGGGCGCTCTGGAAACACCATATATTTT. This translates into CASSLGQLGRSGNTIYF.

V usage is TRBV5-1 and J usage is TRBJ2-2; no clear D gene. V lost 1 base, J lost 8 bases, and 6 bases lay in between. The CDR3 spans 12 residues. Germline CDR1 reads SGHRS; CDR2 reads YFSETQ. This CDR3 is CASSLSGGELFF. The CDR3 DNA follows: TGCGCCAGCAGCTTGTCCGGGGGGGAGCTGTTTTTT.

This chain joins TRBV11-3 and TRBJ2-3, with 13 bases identical to TRBD2. V was clipped by 6 bases and J by 4 bases; unmatched bases: 16. The CDR3 sequence is 19 residues long. Germline values: CDR1 SGHNT, CDR2 YENEEA. The CDR3 region is CASSNSWTSGSSSADTQYF. CDR3 nucleotides: TGTGCCAGCAGTAATTCTTGGACTAGCGGGAGCTCTTCGGCAGATACGCAGTATTTT. The whole variable domain, filled in from reference TRBV11-3 and TRBJ2-3, reads EAGVVQSPRYKIIEKKQPVAFWCNPISGHNTLYWYLQNLGQGPELLIRYENEEAVDDSQLPKDRFSAERLKGVDSTLKIQPAELGDSAVYLCASSNSWTSGSSSADTQYFGPGTRLTVL.

This chain uses TRBV18 with TRBJ1-2; perhaps TRBD1 as D (6 bases). Germline V gene sequence: CDR1 KGHSH, CDR2 LQKENI. With 3 bases removed from V and 4 bases from J, the gap between germline ends came to 15 bases. CDR3 size: 15 residues. CDR3 sequence: CASSPPGQSPYGYTF. The CDR3 DNA sequence: TGTGCCAGCTCACCCCCCGGACAGAGCCCCTATGGCTACACCTTC.

The CDR3 region is CASSTRGGGGNTIYF. Here the CDR3 DNA reads TGTGCCAGCAGCACCCGGGGGGGTGGGGGAAACACCATATATTTT. The chain recombines TRBV7-2 with TRBJ1-3; D is possibly TRBD1 (5 bases). Germline assignment: CDR1 SGHTA and CDR2 FQGNSA. V gave up 5 bases and J gave up 4 bases, with 15 bases separating them. The CDR3 consists of 15 residues.

The chain links TRBV28 to TRBJ1-2; D is uncertain. Germline V gene data show CDR1 as MDHEN and CDR2 as SYDVKM. CDR3 length: 10 residues. V lost 6 bases and J 7 bases, leaving 6 bases between the germline ends. The CDR3 here is CASSNSGYTF. CDR3 nucleotides: TGTGCCAGCAGCAACAGTGGCTACACCTTC.

The chain joins TRBV13 to TRBJ2-1; TRBD2 matches at 12 bases. V lost 5 bases and J lost 4; bases outside the gene matches: 15. Germline values: CDR1 PRHDT, CDR2 FYEKMQ (reference sequence). The length of the CDR3 is 19 residues. The CDR3: CASSAPPGLAGPTYNEQFF. CDR3 coding DNA: TGTGCCAGCAGCGCCCCCCCGGGACTAGCGGGTCCAACGTACAATGAGCAGTTCTTC.

This chain connects TRBV24-1 to TRBJ2-1; D perhaps matches TRBD2 (6 bases). Germline V CDR1 and CDR2: KGHDR, SFDVKD. V was shortened by 3 bases and J by 10 bases, with 15 bases between the two germline ends. The CDR3 has 14 amino acids. The CDR3 DNA is TGTGCCACCAGTGATCCCGGGACTTCCGTCGAGCAGTTCTTC. This gives the protein CATSDPGTSVEQFF.

The chain carries TRBV30 and TRBJ2-1; 9 nucleotides match TRBD1. The V segment lost 4 bases and the J segment 7 bases; nucleotides outside the gene matches: 5. CDR1 is GTSNPN and CDR2 is SVGIG in the germline V gene (reference sequence). The CDR3 is 13 residues long. The CDR3 nucleotides read TGTGCCTGGAAACAGGGGGCAGGGAATGAGCAGTTCTTC. Amino acids: CAWKQGAGNEQFF. The full variable domain, rest sourced from reference TRBV30 and TRBJ2-1, is SQTIHQWPATLVQPVGSPLSLECTVEGTSNPNLYWYRQAAGRGLQLLFYSVGIGQISSEVPQNLSASRPQDRQFILSSKKLLLSDSGFYLCAWKQGAGNEQFFGPGTRLTVL.

The V call is TRBV6-5, the J call TRBJ1-5; 9 positions match TRBD1. The CDR3 extends over 14 amino acids. The trim removed 6 bases at V and 3 bases at J, leaving 3 bases unmatched. Germline V lookup: CDR1 MNHEY, CDR2 SVGAGI. CDR3 nucleotides: TGTGCCAGCAGGAGGACAGGGGACAATCAGCCCCAGCATTTT. Its protein product is CASRRTGDNQPQHF.

The chain is built from TRBV27 and TRBJ1-5; D is uncertain. With 0 bases removed from V and 5 bases from J, the gap between germline ends came to 11 bases. CDR1 and CDR2 (germline): MNHEY, SMNVEV (reference sequence). The CDR3 totals 15 residues. CDR3 sequence: CASSLSRVGHQPQHF. The CDR3 DNA reads TGTGCCAGCAGTTTATCGAGGGTAGGGCATCAGCCCCAGCATTTT.

This chain connects TRBV28 to TRBJ1-2; 11 bases map to TRBD1. In germline, CDR1 is MDHEN, CDR2 SYDVKM. Germline trimming cut 7 bases from V and 8 bases from J; bases unmatched to any gene: 9. This CDR3 has 14 residues. The DNA for the CDR3 is TGTGCCAGCACCCGGACAGGGGGCGCGTCCGGCTACACCTTC. Its protein product is CASTRTGGASGYTF.

In this sample, this clone turned up a few times. The chain recombines TRBV6-4 with TRBJ2-2; D remains ambiguous. The CDR3 covers 14 residues. With 7 bases removed from V and 0 bases from J, the gap between germline ends came to 9 bases. CDR1 MRHNA and CDR2 SNTAGT come from the germline V gene. The DNA for the CDR3 is TGTGCCAGCACTAGTGGCCCGAACACCGGGGAGCTGTTTTTT. Protein: CASTSGPNTGELFF.

The rearrangement uses TRBV4-2 and TRBJ2-3; possibly TRBD1 for D (5 bases). Deletions cut 0 bases from V and 3 bases from J, with 7 bases between. CDR1 is LGHNA and CDR2 is YNFKEQ in the germline V gene. This CDR3 contains 14 residues. The CDR3 bases are TGTGCCAGCAGCCAAGAAGGGGATACAGATACGCAGTATTTT. Its translation: CASSQEGDTDTQYF.